The 16 T cell receptor beta chains below come from one sample, sequenced in a study of shared clonotypes between healthy human individuals. Clones were sequenced by immunoSEQ multiplex PCR, and TCRdb holds only the in-frame ones, with some missing. This table has under 750,000 clones, roughly 72% appearing once. Sequenced sample: memory CD4+ T cells sorted from blood. The subset is: CD45RA-negative fraction. These receptors all come from a woman aged 25 to 39 in good health.

The rearrangement uses TRBV28 and TRBJ1-4; D ambiguous. Germline V gene sequence: CDR1 MDHEN, CDR2 SYDVKM. The CDR3 runs 12 residues. V gave up 8 bases and J gave up 5 bases, with 9 bases separating them. The CDR3 bases are TGTGCCAGCCGGCTTGGGAATGAAAAACTGTTTTTT. Translation: CASRLGNEKLFF.

In its sample, this clone was seen many times. The rearrangement uses TRBV6-4 and TRBJ1-2, with a weak D call TRBD1 (5 bases). Between the trimmed V and J ends, which lost 2 bases and 7 bases, there was a span of 14 bases. Germline V lookup: CDR1 MRHNA, CDR2 SNTAGT. The CDR3 has 14 residues. The CDR3 DNA reads TGTGCCAGCAGTGACAGGGGTCGCGGCGGTGGCTACACCTTC. Its translation is CASSDRGRGGGYTF.

This clone was picked up a small number of times. This rearrangement joins TRBV5-1 to TRBJ2-5; 7 bases are shared with TRBD2. Unmatched junction bases numbered 3, after V lost 0 bases and J lost 7 bases. The CDR3 contains 13 residues. Per the germline V gene, CDR1 is SGHRS and CDR2 is YFSETQ. This CDR3 reads CASSLAGGVTQYF. The CDR3 DNA is TGCGCCAGCAGCTTGGCGGGGGGTGTGACCCAGTACTTC. The entire variable domain, with the rest obtained from reference TRBV5-1 and TRBJ2-5, is as follows: KAGVTQTPRYLIKTRGQQVTLSCSPISGHRSVSWYQQTPGQGLQFLFEYFSETQRNKGNFPGRFSGRQFSNSRSEMNVSTLELGDSALYLCASSLAGGVTQYFGPGTRLLVL.

This sequence joins TRBV6-5 and TRBJ2-1, with TRBD2 identical over 9 bases. V was clipped by 4 bases and J by 9 bases; unmatched bases: 4. The CDR3 consists of 13 residues. CDR1 MNHEY and CDR2 SVGAGI come from the germline V gene. The CDR3 coding sequence is TGTGCCAGCAGTTTGCGGGAGGGCCGTGAGCAGTTCTTC. This codes for CASSLREGREQFF.

This clone was seen a handful of times. V gene TRBV10-3 combines with J gene TRBJ1-1, with a tentative D call TRBD1 (6 bases). Trimming took 2 bases from V and 5 from J, leaving 9 bases between them. The CDR3 extends over 13 amino acids. Germline V gene sequence: CDR1 ENHRY, CDR2 SYGVKD. CDR3 nucleotide sequence: TGTGCCATCAGTGAGGACAGGTCGACTGAAGCTTTCTTT. This sequence encodes CAISEDRSTEAFF.

V gene TRBV11-2 combines with J gene TRBJ1-1; no reliable D call. CDR3 length: 13 residues. CDR1 SGHAT and CDR2 FQNNGV come from the germline V gene. V was pared by 6 bases and J by 8 bases, with 16 bases between. This CDR3 is CASRSLLGSEAFF. The CDR3 DNA is TGTGCCAGCAGATCCCTGTTAGGGAGCGAAGCTTTCTTT.

This chain uses TRBV29-1 with TRBJ2-4, with a possible D match to TRBD1 (5 bases). The CDR3 is made up of 15 amino acids. Trimming shortened V by 5 bases and J by 0 bases, and 14 bases separated the two germline ends. The germline gives CDR1 SQVTM, CDR2 ANQGSEA. DNA for the CDR3: TGCAGCGTTACTTCCCCAGGGCTAGCCAAAAACATTCAGTACTTC. Translation gives CSVTSPGLAKNIQYF.

The chain carries TRBV7-2 and TRBJ2-2; D is unclear. The V end was cut by 6 bases, the J end by 4 bases, with 6 bases between. Germline CDR1 and CDR2: SGHTA and FQGNSA. There are 12 residues in the CDR3. CDR3 sequence: CASSYSTGELFF. The CDR3, as DNA: TGTGCCAGCAGTTACAGCACCGGGGAGCTGTTTTTT.

The gene calls are TRBV21-1 and TRBJ1-5; TRBD1 reflects the table's D call only, with no check against the DNA. TRBV21-1 is termed a pseudogene. The CDR3 has 15 amino acids. This CDR3 is CASSGLRQGYQPQHF. The CDR3 bases are TGTGCCAGCAGCGGACTACGACAGGGGTATCAGCCCCAGCATTTT.

The chain carries TRBV21-1 and TRBJ2-7; the table's D call, TRBD2, was not checked against the DNA. TRBV21-1 represents a pseudogene. This CDR3 has 16 residues. The CDR3 here is CASSKVPLGLTYEQYF. Here the CDR3 DNA reads TGTGCCAGCAGCAAAGTTCCCCTCGGACTCACCTACGAGCAGTACTTC.

The chain has TRBV2 and TRBJ1-2; D is unresolved. The germline gives CDR1 SNHLY, CDR2 FYNNEI. The length of the CDR3 is 15 residues. The V end lost 2 bases, the J end lost 8 bases, and 18 bases lay between the germline ends. CDR3 sequence reads: CASSELIGVPQGYTF. CDR3 sequence (DNA): TGTGCCAGCAGTGAACTGATAGGAGTGCCCCAAGGCTACACCTTC.

This sequence joins TRBV5-1 and TRBJ1-1; 9 bases map to TRBD1. Germline V gene sequence: CDR1 SGHRS, CDR2 YFSETQ. The CDR3 is 15 amino acids. The junction had 9 bases not matched to a gene; V was cut back by 4 bases and J by 5 bases. The CDR3 coding sequence is TGCGCCAGCAGCCCGCAGCACAGGGGGCTTACTGAAGCTTTCTTT. It specifies CASSPQHRGLTEAFF.

This clone appeared a single time. This chain joins TRBV28 and TRBJ2-7; D remains unclear. The length of the CDR3 is 14 residues. Germline assignment: CDR1 MDHEN and CDR2 SYDVKM. V was shortened by 7 bases and J by 1 base, with 14 bases between the two germline ends. The CDR3 loop is CASTQPRQSYEQYF. CDR3 DNA sequence: TGTGCCAGCACCCAACCCCGGCAGTCCTACGAGCAGTACTTC.

This clone was seen a handful of times. Other DNA sequences in this specimen translate into the identical CDR3. This chain joins TRBV11-3 and TRBJ1-1; D not resolved. The CDR3 covers 13 residues. The V gene's germline CDR1 is SGHNT and CDR2 YENEEA. V dropped 0 bases and J dropped 1 base, with 3 bases sitting between them. The CDR3 nucleotides read TGTGCCAGCAGCTTAGAAGAGAACACTGAAGCTTTCTTT. Translating gives CASSLEENTEAFF.

This clone was counted between two and nine times. This chain links TRBV5-3 with TRBJ1-3; D gene unclear. TRBV5-3 is given ORF status, its function remaining uncertain. Between the trimmed V and J ends, which lost 1 base and 0 bases, there was a span of 8 bases. The CDR3 consists of 15 residues. The CDR3 sequence: CARSLKGNSGNTIYF. In DNA form, the CDR3 reads TGTGCCAGAAGCTTGAAAGGGAACTCTGGAAACACCATATATTTT.

The rearrangement uses TRBV28 and TRBJ2-4, with D perhaps being TRBD1 or TRBD2 (6 bases each). The CDR3 spans 13 residues. From germline, CDR1 is MDHEN and CDR2 SYDVKM. V was trimmed by 8 bases and J by 3 bases, leaving 11 bases between them. The CDR3 loop is CASGGHGKNIQYF. The CDR3, as DNA: TGTGCCAGCGGGGGGCATGGCAAAAACATTCAGTACTTC. Variable domain in full (rest from reference TRBV28 and TRBJ2-4): DVKVTQSSRYLVKRTGEKVFLECVQDMDHENMFWYRQDPGLGLRLIYFSYDVKMKEKGDIPEGYSVSREKKERFSLILESASTNQTSMYLCASGGHGKNIQYFGAGTRLSVL.